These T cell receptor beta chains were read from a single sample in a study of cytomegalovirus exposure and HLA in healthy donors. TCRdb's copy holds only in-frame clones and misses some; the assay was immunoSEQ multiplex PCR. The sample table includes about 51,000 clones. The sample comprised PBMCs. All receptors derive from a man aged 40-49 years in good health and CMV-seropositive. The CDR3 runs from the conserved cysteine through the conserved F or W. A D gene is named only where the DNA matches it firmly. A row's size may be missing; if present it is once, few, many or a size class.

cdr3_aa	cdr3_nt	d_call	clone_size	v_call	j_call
CASKVRGPGNQPQHF	TGCGCCAGCAAGGTCAGGGGGCCTGGCAATCAGCCCCAGCATTTT	TRBD1	-	TRBV23-1	TRBJ1-5
CASSKRLAGKNEQFF	TGTGCCAGCAGTAAACGACTAGCGGGGAAGAATGAGCAGTTCTTC	TRBD2	-	TRBV6-5	TRBJ2-1
CASSGLAKSGELFF	TGTGCCAGTTCGGGACTAGCGAAGTCCGGGGAGCTGTTTTTT	TRBD2	-	TRBV19	TRBJ2-2
CASAGTRPWSPLHF	TGTGCCAGCGCCGGGACTCGACCTTGGTCACCCCTCCACTTT	-	-	TRBV25-1	TRBJ1-6
CASRGLGTGSRETQYF	TGTGCCAGCAGGGGGCTAGGGACAGGGTCCCGAGAGACCCAGTACTTC	TRBD1	-	TRBV25-1	TRBJ2-5
CASGRGTPNQPQHF	TGTGCCAGCGGACGGGGGACGCCTAATCAGCCCCAGCATTTT	-	-	TRBV6-5	TRBJ1-5
CASSGDSTSGRIAGELFF	TGCGCCAGCAGCGGAGACTCGACTAGCGGGAGGATTGCCGGGGAGCTGTTTTTT	TRBD2	-	TRBV5-1	TRBJ2-2
CASSPPLAERYNEQFF	TGTGCCAGCAGCCCCCCCCTAGCGGAGCGATACAATGAGCAGTTCTTC	TRBD2	-	TRBV7-3	TRBJ2-1
CASSFGLAGGRSYEQYF	TGTGCCAGCAGCTTCGGACTAGCGGGGGGGCGATCCTACGAGCAGTACTTC	TRBD2	-	TRBV5-4	TRBJ2-7
CASSLKAGPYEQYF	TGTGCCAGCAGTCTTAAAGCGGGGCCCTACGAGCAGTACTTC	TRBD2	-	TRBV7-3	TRBJ2-7
CASSLRTRDRGYEQYF	TGTGCCAGCAGTTTAAGGACCCGGGACAGGGGCTACGAGCAGTACTTC	TRBD1	-	TRBV27	TRBJ2-7
CAWKLAGGPRTRDTQYF	TGTGCCTGGAAGCTAGCGGGGGGGCCGAGGACCCGAGATACGCAGTATTTT	TRBD2	-	TRBV30	TRBJ2-3
CASSLGQGNTGELFF	TGTGCCAGCAGCTTAGGACAGGGGAACACCGGGGAGCTGTTTTTT	TRBD1	-	TRBV7-3	TRBJ2-2
CASSTGQGWNTEAFF	TGTGCCAGTAGTACCGGACAGGGGTGGAACACTGAAGCTTTCTTT	TRBD1	-	TRBV19	TRBJ1-1
CASSWGTSGLSYEQYF	TGTGCCAGCAGCTGGGGGACTAGCGGCCTGTCCTACGAGCAGTACTTC	TRBD2	-	TRBV11-2	TRBJ2-7
CASSLLEDTQYF	TGTGCCAGCAGCTTACTTGAGGATACGCAGTATTTT	-	-	TRBV11-2	TRBJ2-3
CASSPGVAGPSTDTQYF	TGTGCCAGCAGCCCGGGGGTGGCCGGCCCTAGCACAGATACGCAGTATTTT	-	-	TRBV9	TRBJ2-3
CSVERERRGWATEAFF	TGCAGCGTTGAGCGGGAGAGGCGAGGCTGGGCCACTGAAGCTTTCTTT	-	-	TRBV29-1	TRBJ1-1
CASSFGQGTDTQYF	TGTGCCAGCAGCTTCGGACAGGGAACAGATACGCAGTATTTT	TRBD1	-	TRBV5-8	TRBJ2-3
CAWSVALHGTSGYEQYF	TGTGCCTGGAGTGTAGCTCTACACGGGACTAGCGGCTACGAGCAGTACTTC	TRBD2	-	TRBV30	TRBJ2-7
CASSQSTGAGGNTIYF	TGCGCCAGCAGCCAATCCACAGGGGCAGGAGGAAACACCATATATTTT	TRBD1	-	TRBV4-3	TRBJ1-3
CASSRDRGPDTQYF	TGTGCCAGCAGTCGGGACAGGGGCCCAGATACGCAGTATTTT	TRBD1	-	TRBV2	TRBJ2-3
CASRASDLATNEKLFF	TGCGCCAGCAGAGCCAGCGATCTTGCAACTAATGAAAAACTGTTTTTT	-	-	TRBV5-1	TRBJ1-4
CASSRTGGLEDGYTF	TGCGCCAGCAGCCGAACAGGGGGCTTGGAGGATGGCTACACCTTC	TRBD1	-	TRBV5-1	TRBJ1-2
CASSPGGLAGGYEQYF	TGTGCCAGCAGCCCAGGGGGTTTAGCGGGAGGTTACGAGCAGTACTTC	TRBD2	-	TRBV11-2	TRBJ2-7
CASSSSGWTGETQYF	TGTGCCAGCAGCTCCTCCGGGTGGACAGGGGAGACCCAGTACTTC	TRBD1	-	TRBV9	TRBJ2-5
CATHRTANYGYTF	TGTGCCACCCACAGGACAGCTAACTATGGCTACACCTTC	-	-	TRBV6-5	TRBJ1-2
CASSQDRGNEKLFF	TGCGCCAGCAGCCAGGACAGGGGAAATGAAAAACTGTTTTTT	TRBD1	-	TRBV4-1	TRBJ1-4
CASSQKLAGWETQYF	TGTGCCAGCAGCCAGAAACTAGCGGGTTGGGAGACCCAGTACTTC	TRBD2	-	TRBV4-2	TRBJ2-5
CASSFGLRANVLTF	TGTGCCAGCAGCTTCGGACTAAGGGCCAACGTCCTGACTTTC	-	-	TRBV7-9	TRBJ2-6
CASSLEDRPTDTQYF	TGCGCCAGCAGCTTGGAGGACAGACCCACAGATACGCAGTATTTT	-	-	TRBV5-1	TRBJ2-3
CAISSTGLADNEQFF	TGTGCCATCAGTTCGACGGGACTAGCGGACAATGAGCAGTTCTTC	TRBD2	-	TRBV10-3	TRBJ2-1
CAISEKVGTSTDTQYF	TGTGCCATCAGTGAAAAGGTGGGCACTAGCACAGATACGCAGTATTTT	-	-	TRBV10-3	TRBJ2-3
CASSTGTGQAGHGYTF	TGTGCCAGTAGTACCGGGACAGGGCAGGCGGGTCATGGCTACACCTTC	TRBD1	medium-sized	TRBV19	TRBJ1-2
CAWSVRTSTYNEQFF	TGTGCCTGGAGTGTACGGACATCTACCTACAATGAGCAGTTCTTC	-	-	TRBV30	TRBJ2-1
CASSLVSGGGRNYEQYF	TGTGCCAGCAGCTTAGTTTCCGGCGGAGGGAGAAACTACGAGCAGTACTTC	-	-	TRBV7-9	TRBJ2-7
CASSQYTDYGYTF	TGTGCCAGCAGCCAATATACAGATTATGGCTACACCTTC	-	-	TRBV16	TRBJ1-2
CASRHQGGGTDTQYF	TGTGCCAGCAGACATCAGGGAGGGGGCACAGATACGCAGTATTTT	TRBD2	-	TRBV14	TRBJ2-3
CASSYLSGHGSEAFF	TGTGCCAGCAGTTACCTGTCGGGACACGGCTCTGAAGCTTTCTTT	-	-	TRBV6-6	TRBJ1-1
CASSLWASGGQETQYF	TGTGCCAGCAGCTTGTGGGCTAGCGGGGGTCAAGAGACCCAGTACTTC	TRBD2	-	TRBV5-5	TRBJ2-5
CASSLSGGETQYF	TGTGCCAGCAGCCTATCGGGGGGAGAGACCCAGTACTTC	TRBD2	-	TRBV7-3	TRBJ2-5
CASSSDGAKEALHF	TGCGCCAGCAGCTCGGACGGCGCCAAGGAGGCCCTCCACTTT	-	-	TRBV5-1	TRBJ1-6
CASSQDWGGNYGYTF	TGTGCCAGCAGCCAAGATTGGGGCGGAAACTATGGCTACACCTTC	-	-	TRBV14	TRBJ1-2
CASSLRQPRDTGELFF	TGTGCCAGCAGCCTCAGACAGCCCCGGGACACCGGGGAGCTGTTTTTT	-	-	TRBV7-2	TRBJ2-2
CATSSRQGAGGYTF	TGTGCCACCAGCAGTAGACAGGGGGCGGGTGGCTACACCTTC	TRBD1	-	TRBV15	TRBJ1-2
CASSRSGQTSYEQYF	TGTGCCAGCAGTCGATCGGGACAGACCTCCTACGAGCAGTACTTC	TRBD1	-	TRBV27	TRBJ2-7
CASSLRAGNEQFF	TGTGCCAGCAGCTTACGCGCGGGGAATGAGCAGTTCTTC	-	-	TRBV7-9	TRBJ2-1
CASSQGTGEYNSPLHF	TGTGCCAGCAGCCAGGGGACAGGGGAATATAATTCACCCCTCCACTTT	TRBD1	-	TRBV5-4	TRBJ1-6
CASSLGTSAYEQYF	TGCGCCAGCAGCTTGGGGACTAGCGCCTACGAGCAGTACTTC	TRBD2	-	TRBV5-1	TRBJ2-7
CASSLSQRLDTGELFF	TGTGCCAGCAGCTTAAGCCAGCGCCTGGACACCGGGGAGCTGTTTTTT	-	-	TRBV7-3	TRBJ2-2
CALPPRGRAGYEQYF	TGTGCCCTCCCCCCTCGCGGCAGGGCCGGCTACGAGCAGTACTTC	-	-	TRBV19	TRBJ2-7
CASSLRQDYYNEQFF	TGTGCCAGCAGTTTAAGGCAGGATTACTACAATGAGCAGTTCTTC	-	-	TRBV28	TRBJ2-1
CASSIGRGRSTDTQYF	TGTGCCAGTAGTATAGGGCGGGGGCGAAGCACAGATACGCAGTATTTT	-	-	TRBV19	TRBJ2-3
CASAGGSKAKNIQYF	TGCGCCAGCGCGGGGGGCTCCAAAGCCAAAAACATTCAGTACTTC	TRBD2	-	TRBV10-1	TRBJ2-4
CASRHAQGAHGYTF	TGTGCCAGCAGGCACGCACAGGGCGCGCATGGCTACACCTTC	-	-	TRBV7-2	TRBJ1-2
CASSQGADYTDTQYF	TGCGCCAGCAGCCAAGGGGCGGACTACACAGATACGCAGTATTTT	-	-	TRBV4-3	TRBJ2-3
CASSLATGQGTDTQYF	TGTGCCAGCAGTCTTGCGACCGGACAGGGGACAGATACGCAGTATTTT	TRBD1	-	TRBV6-4	TRBJ2-3
CASKGDTGYTF	TGTGCCAGCAAGGGGGACACTGGCTACACCTTC	-	-	TRBV28	TRBJ1-2
CASSLRGGNEQFF	TGTGCCAGCAGCTTGAGGGGGGGGAATGAGCAGTTCTTC	-	-	TRBV5-4	TRBJ2-1